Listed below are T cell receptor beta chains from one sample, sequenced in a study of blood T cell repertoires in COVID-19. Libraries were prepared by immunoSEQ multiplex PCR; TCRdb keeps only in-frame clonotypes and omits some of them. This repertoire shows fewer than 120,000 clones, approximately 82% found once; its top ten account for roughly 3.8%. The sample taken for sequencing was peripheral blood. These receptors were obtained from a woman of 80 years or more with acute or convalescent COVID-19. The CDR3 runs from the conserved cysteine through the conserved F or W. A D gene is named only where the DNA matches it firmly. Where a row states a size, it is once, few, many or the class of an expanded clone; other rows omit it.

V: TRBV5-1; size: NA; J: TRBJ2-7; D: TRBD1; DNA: TGCGCCAGCAGCTGGGGGACAGGGGGGACGGACGAGCAGTACTTC; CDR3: CASSWGTGGTDEQYF
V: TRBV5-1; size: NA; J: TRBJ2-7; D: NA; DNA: TGCGCCAGCAGCAAGGGGGGGGCAGCCCGGGTGGAAGAGCAGTACTTC; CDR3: CASSKGGAARVEEQYF
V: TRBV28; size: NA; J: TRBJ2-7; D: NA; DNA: TGTGCCAGCAGCCGTCACTCGACTAGTCCGAACGAGCAGTACTTC; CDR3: CASSRHSTSPNEQYF
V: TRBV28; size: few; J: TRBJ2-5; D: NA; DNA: TGTGCCAGCATCCCTACCGGGACACTCCAAGAGACCCAGTACTTC; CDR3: CASIPTGTLQETQYF
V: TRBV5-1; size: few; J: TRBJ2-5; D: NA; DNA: TGCGCCAGCAGCGCCGAACAGGGAGCAGGAGAGACCCAGTACTTC; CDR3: CASSAEQGAGETQYF
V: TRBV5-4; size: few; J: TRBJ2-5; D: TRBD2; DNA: TGTGCCAGCAGCCCCCCTAGCGGGGATGAGACCCAGTACTTC; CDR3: CASSPPSGDETQYF
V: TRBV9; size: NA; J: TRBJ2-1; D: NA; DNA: TGTGCCAGCAGCGTAGCGGTGGATGAGCAGTTCTTC; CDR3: CASSVAVDEQFF
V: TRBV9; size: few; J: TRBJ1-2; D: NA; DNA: TGTGCCAGCAGCGTTGGGAGATCCTATGGCTACACCTTC; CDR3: CASSVGRSYGYTF
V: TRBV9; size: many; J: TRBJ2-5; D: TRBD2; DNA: TGTGCCAGCACAGCGGGAGAGTACGAGACCCAGTACTTC; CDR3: CASTAGEYETQYF
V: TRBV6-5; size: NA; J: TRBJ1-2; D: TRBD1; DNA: TGTGCCAGCAGCTTGGACAGGAACTATGGCTACACCTTC; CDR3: CASSLDRNYGYTF
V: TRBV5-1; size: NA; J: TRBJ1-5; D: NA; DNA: TGCGCCAGCAGCCTTTATGACAGTCCGCCCCAGCATTTT; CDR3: CASSLYDSPPQHF
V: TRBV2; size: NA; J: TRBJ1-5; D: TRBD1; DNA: TGTGCCAGCAGACCAACAGGGGGCAGGCAGCCCCAGCATTTT; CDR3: CASRPTGGRQPQHF
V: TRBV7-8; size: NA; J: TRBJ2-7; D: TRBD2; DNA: TGTGCCAGCAGCAGTCCCGGGACTAGCGGGAGGGCGTCGAACTACGAGCAGTACTTC; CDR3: CASSSPGTSGRASNYEQYF
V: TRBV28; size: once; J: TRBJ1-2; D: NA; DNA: TGTGCCAGCAGCCCAGGGGACCAGCGGGGCTACACCTTC; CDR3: CASSPGDQRGYTF
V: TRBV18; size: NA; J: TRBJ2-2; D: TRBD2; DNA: TGTGCCAGCTCACCAAGGCTAGCGGGAGCGGACACCGGGGAGCTGTTTTTT; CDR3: CASSPRLAGADTGELFF
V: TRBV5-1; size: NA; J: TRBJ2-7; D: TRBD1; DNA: TGCGCCAGCAGCTTACAGGGGACCTACGAGCAGTACTTC; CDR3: CASSLQGTYEQYF
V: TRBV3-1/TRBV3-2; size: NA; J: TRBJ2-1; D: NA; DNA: TGTGCCAGCAGCCACCGATCTAGCAATGAGCAGTTCTTC; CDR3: CASSHRSSNEQFF
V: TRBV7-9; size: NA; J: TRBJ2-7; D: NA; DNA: TGTGCCAGCAGCCCAGGTAGCGGCAGCTCCTACGAGCAGTACTTC; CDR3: CASSPGSGSSYEQYF
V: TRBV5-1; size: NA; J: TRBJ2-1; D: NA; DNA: TGCGCCAGCAGCTTGGGGGCGGGAAAGGGGAATGAGCAGTTCTTC; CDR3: CASSLGAGKGNEQFF